Sequencing of this TCR beta chain was carried out in a study of identical twins. Study-wide findings and caveats: An excess of low generation probability was shown by twin-shared out-of-frame alpha sequences.

This clonotype appeared a few times. Its specificity is not known. TCRdb analysed the 5' RACE reads with MiXCR anew, one entry per CDR3 protein. The data hold roughly 250,000 distinct CDR3 sequences, with around 15% observed a single time. The CDR3 totals 14 residues. The V and J ends lost 2 bases and 6 bases respectively, with 12 bases between them. Germline-derived CDR1 and CDR2 are SGHRS and YFSETQ. The sequencing input was memory (CD45RO+) T cells sorted from blood. This sequence joins TRBV5-1 and TRBJ2-1; D not resolved. The receptor was derived from a young woman in good health. The chain's CDR3 is CASSFGVSSNEQFF. The DNA for the CDR3 is TGCGCCAGCAGCTTCGGAGTCTCAAGCAATGAGCAGTTCTTC.